Here is one T cell receptor beta chain with its context. Its specificity is not known. This table comes from immunoSEQ multiplex PCR, and its TCRdb copy is limited to in-frame clones, with some not included. The sample includes about 120,000 clones, roughly nine tenths of them seen just once. V was pared by 6 bases and J by 5 bases, with 13 bases between. This CDR3 comprises 12 residues. Germline CDR1 reads SQVTM; CDR2 reads ANQGSEA. This sample is drawn from a study of cytomegalovirus exposure and HLA in healthy donors. General study results and limits: A few of the chains that were CMV-associated were confirmed in vitro to be specific for CMV antigens. Among TCR beta chains, those listed as cytomegalovirus-associated numbered around 160. The classifier reportedly diagnosed cytomegalovirus status with high sensitivity and specificity.

The donors belonged to the roughly 110-subject validation cohort, separate from the roughly 700-subject first cohort. Sequenced input: PBMCs. The rearrangement uses TRBV29-1 and TRBJ2-5; D possibly corresponds to TRBD1 (6 bases). The receptor comes from a woman in her late teens or twenties in good health and CMV-seronegative. DNA of the CDR3: TGCAGCGTAGAGGGGGACGGGGAGACCCAGTACTTC. Translation gives CSVEGDGETQYF. Supplemented by reference TRBV29-1 and TRBJ2-5, the full variable domain reads SAVISQKPSRDICQRGTSLTIQCQVDSQVTMMFWYRQQPGQSLTLIATANQGSEATYESGFVIDKFPISRPNLTFSTLTVSNMSPEDSSIYLCSVEGDGETQYFGPGTRLLVL.